This T cell receptor (beta chain) comes out of a study of OX40 agonist ivuxolimab in advanced cancers. Study background: Patients receiving dose escalation had hepatocellular carcinoma, melanoma, renal cell or head and neck cancer.

Findings and caveats of the study: Partial responders at 0.1-3.0 mg/kg had among the lowest clonal expansion. More expanded clones were found, on average, in CD8+ than in CD4+ T cells.

Generated by immunoSEQ multiplex PCR, the TCRdb table keeps only in-frame clones and is missing some. The sample holds approximately 100,000 clones; 90% are singletons and the top ten take 0.31%. The germline CDR1 and CDR2 sequences are SGHTA and FQGNSA. Trimming pared 3 bases from V and 9 bases from J, leaving 14 bases between. This CDR3 region has 13 residues. Worth noting for this clone: The antigen remains undetermined.

Source: CD4+ or CD8+ T cells sorted from blood, taken in a trial of the OX40 agonist ivuxolimab. The receptor comes from an adult with an advanced solid tumor such as melanoma, head and neck, liver or kidney cancer. This rearrangement joins TRBV7-2 to TRBJ1-1; no reliable D call. CDR3 in DNA: TGTGCCAGCAGCTTGGGCGCCGAGAAAAAAGCTTTCTTT. It translates to CASSLGAEKKAFF.